This record concerns one T cell receptor (beta chain) sequence. What antigen it recognizes has not been identified. One base away there is no much larger clone; base qualities are not given. The entry originates in a study of OX40 agonist ivuxolimab in advanced cancers. For the wider study: Ivuxolimab was an agonistic, fully human IgG2 monoclonal antibody directed against OX40 (CD134), a costimulatory receptor. The dose-escalation cohort was about 87% male with a mean age of roughly 60 years, ranging from roughly 20 to 80. Prior anti-PD-1, anti-PD-L1 or anti-CTLA-4 therapy was permitted, and checkpoint inhibitors had been received by roughly 40% of dose-escalation patients. Intravenous ivuxolimab was administered to patients every 2 weeks at six dose levels: 0.01, 0.1, 0.3, 1.5, 3 and 10 mg/kg. Partial responses occurred in three dose-escalation patients, of whom one had hepatocellular carcinoma and two had cutaneous melanoma. The paper describes the monotherapy dose-escalation part (N of about 52 patients) of the phase I trial of ivuxolimab. The purpose of peripheral TCRbeta sequencing was to test whether ivuxolimab changed TCR sequence diversity and led to clonal T-cell expansion. Of the 50 to 55 patients in dose escalation, about 20 had hepatocellular carcinoma, about 15 had melanoma, 9 had renal cell carcinoma and 9 had head and neck cancer. Broader findings and caveats from the paper: In the 0.1-3.0 mg/kg groups, partial responders had among the lowest normalized peripheral clonal expansion, particularly in CD8+ T cells. The antigen specificity of the peripheral T cells that underwent clonal expansion was not determined. Low levels of normalized T-cell clonal expansion were also shown by some nonresponding patients. After ivuxolimab, CD8+ T cells had more expanded clones than CD4+ T cells on average. At doses from 0.1 to 3.0 mg/kg, clonal expansion was seen in both CD4+ and CD8+ blood T cells between baseline and week 6.

To sequence the TCRbeta CDR3 region, genomic DNA was isolated from the sorted cells. TCRbeta CDR3 regions were sequenced using the immunoSEQ Assay. TCRdb mirrors the immuneACCESS table, restricted to in-frame sequences. Some clones are absent from its copies; in checked studies, under half trace to an unresolved V gene, and the reason for the others is unknown. The sample has about 95,000 clones on record, more than 85% of them singletons. The ten largest clones take up about 2.4% of the sample. CDR1 and CDR2, per the germline V gene, are MDHEN and SYDVKM. V trim: 6 bases; J trim: 3 bases; unmatched bases: 11. The CDR3 goes from the cysteine to the phenylalanine over 17 residues. CDR3 DNA is the only sequence kept; it has 51 bases, read in frame from the first base. The trial excluded patients who had a history of autoimmune disease or were on systemic immunosuppression. Peripheral blood for TCR sequencing was collected from all dose cohorts at baseline, on cycle 4 day 1, and on cycle 7 day 1. Samples were obtained from an open-label, multicenter, first-in-human phase I dose-escalation trial of ivuxolimab. The trial enrolled adults with locally advanced or metastatic head and neck squamous cell, hepatocellular, melanoma or renal cell carcinoma. Before TCR sequencing, CD4+ T cells and CD8+ T cells were sorted from peripheral blood as separate populations.

The sequenced sample was CD4+ or CD8+ T cells sorted from blood, obtained in a trial of the OX40 agonist ivuxolimab. This receptor was taken from an adult with an advanced solid tumor such as melanoma, head and neck, liver or kidney cancer. This chain is built from TRBV28 and TRBJ2-1, with 10 bases aligning to TRBD1. The CDR3 protein is CASSGRPGQGFYNEQFF. The nucleotide sequence reads as follows: TGTGCCAGCAGCGGGAGGCCGGGACAGGGGTTCTACAATGAGCAGTTCTTC.